The 21 T cell receptor beta chains presented below share a single source sample, sequenced in a study of T cells in Graves' hyperthyroidism and ophthalmopathy. Template material for amplifying TCR beta CDR3 regions consisted of RNA transcripts. Using the HTBI primer set, a first-round RT-PCR was run on the TCR CDR3. TCRdb re-called the multiplex PCR reads with MiXCR, one entry per CDR3 protein. The table records under 350,000 distinct CDR3 sequences, about a sixth of them present only once. The sequencing input was blood. These receptors came from a woman aged 55 to 70 with Graves' ophthalmopathy.

Many counts were recorded for this clonotype. In DNA form, the CDR3 reads TGTGCCAGCAGTGACATCTCTGGGGCCAACGTCCTGACTTTC. This gives the protein CASSDISGANVLTF. The chain employs TRBV2 and TRBJ2-6, with unresolved D. This CDR3 is 14 amino acids long. Between the trimmed V and J ends, which lost 3 bases and 0 bases, there was a span of 3 bases. Germline CDR1 and CDR2: SNHLY and FYNNEI.

In DNA form, the CDR3 reads TGCGCCAGCAGCTTGGAGCAAATGGGCACTGAAGCTTTCTTT. It codes for CASSLEQMGTEAFF. The chain combines TRBV5-1 with TRBJ1-1; no firm D call. CDR1 and CDR2 from the germline V gene are SGHRS and YFSETQ. V was shortened by 0 bases and J by 4 bases, with 10 bases between the two germline ends. CDR3 size: 14 residues.

This clonotype was recorded at least ten times. The chain employs TRBV18 and TRBJ1-5, with D possibly being TRBD1 (5 bases). The CDR3 length is 14 residues. Germline CDR1 and CDR2: KGHSH and LQKENI. V was clipped by 5 bases and J by 7 bases, with 15 bases between them. DNA of the CDR3: TGTGCCAGCTCAGGGGACCCCCCGTGGCAGCCCCAGCATTTT. This sequence encodes CASSGDPPWQPQHF.

With regard to this clonotype: This may come from a read error, since a much larger clone is one base off. The chain carries TRBV5-1 and TRBJ1-5; D unclear. This CDR3 has 13 residues. Germline loops: CDR1 SGHRS, CDR2 YFSETQ. The V end was cut by 4 bases, the J end by 6 bases, with 11 bases between. This CDR3 reads CASSLQVAQPQHF. CDR3 nucleotide sequence: TGCGCCAGCAGCCTCCAGGTAGCTCAGCCCCAGCATTTT.

About this clonotype itself: A much more abundant neighbour one base away suggests this may be a read error. This chain joins TRBV28 and TRBJ1-5; D uncertain. Per germline, CDR1 MDHEN and CDR2 SYDVKM. CDR3 size: 13 residues. CDR3: CASRWTMGQPPHF. CDR3 nucleotide sequence: TGTGCCAGCAGATGGACCATGGGCCAGCCCCCGCATTTT.

This clonotype was counted many times. The chain combines TRBV7-9 with TRBJ1-2; D is undetermined. Germline values: CDR1 SEHNR, CDR2 FQNEAQ (reference sequence). The CDR3 has 15 amino acids. Trimming took 1 base from V and 7 from J, leaving 16 bases between them. Here the CDR3 reads CASSLGATRITGYTF. The CDR3 bases are TGTGCCAGCAGCTTAGGGGCCACAAGAATCACTGGCTACACCTTC.

V usage is TRBV6-1 and J usage is TRBJ2-5; D call uncertain. Trimming shortened V by 3 bases and J by 13 bases, and 15 bases separated the two germline ends. The CDR3 runs 12 residues. The germline CDR1 and CDR2 sequences are MNHNS and SASEGT. The CDR3 spells CASSETGPGGYF. CDR3 sequence (DNA): TGTGCCAGCAGTGAGACGGGCCCTGGCGGGTACTTC.

This clonotype has a count of ten or more. The chain has TRBV29-1 and TRBJ2-7; 10 bases line up with TRBD1. The CDR3 spans 14 residues. Germline-derived CDR1 and CDR2 are SQVTM and ANQGSEA. V gave up 5 bases and J gave up 0 bases; unmatched junction bases: 4. The CDR3 coding sequence is TGCAGCGTTTCCGGGACAGGGGCCTCCTACGAGCAGTACTTC. The encoded protein is CSVSGTGASYEQYF.

CDR3 in DNA: TGTGCCAGCAGCCATGGTCGCTCGGTGGTTCAGTACTTC. This sequence encodes CASSHGRSVVQYF. This chain links TRBV3-1 with TRBJ2-4; D not certain. V dropped 3 bases and J dropped 11 bases, with 14 bases sitting between them. This CDR3 comprises 13 residues. Germline CDR1 reads LGHDT; CDR2 reads YNNKEL (reference sequence). Filled out from reference TRBV3-1 and TRBJ2-4, the complete variable domain reads DTAVSQTPKYLVTQMGNDKSIKCEQNLGHDTMYWYKQDSKKFLKIMFSYNNKELIINETVPNRFSPKSPDKAHLNLHINSLELGDSAVYFCASSHGRSVVQYFGAGTRLSVL.

The table lists this clonotype with many counts. The V call is TRBV29-1, the J call TRBJ2-4; D possibly corresponds to TRBD2 (6 bases). The CDR3 contains 15 residues. Germline assignment: CDR1 SQVTM and CDR2 ANQGSEA. V was cut by 0 bases and J by 0 bases, with 9 bases left in between. The CDR3 protein is CSVEDAGRAKNIQYF. In DNA, the CDR3 is TGCAGCGTTGAAGATGCGGGGAGAGCCAAAAACATTCAGTACTTC.

This clonotype has only a few counts. This chain joins TRBV6-2 or TRBV6-3 and TRBJ2-1; 9 nucleotides align to TRBD2. The trim removed 7 bases at V and 8 bases at J, leaving 6 bases unmatched. The CDR3 is made up of 13 amino acids. CDR1 MNHEY and CDR2 SVGEGT come from the germline V gene. CDR3 amino acids: CASTRTSVHEQFF. Written as DNA, the CDR3 is TGTGCCAGCACCAGGACTAGCGTACATGAGCAGTTCTTC.

This clonotype was detected ten times or more. The chain links TRBV12-3 or TRBV12-4 to TRBJ2-3; D gene unclear. The V and J ends lost 2 bases and 8 bases respectively, with 17 bases between them. The CDR3 loop spans 15 amino acids. The CDR3 nucleotides read TGTGCCAGCAGTTTAATTGGGGTAGCCCCGGGTACGCAGTATTTT. This sequence encodes CASSLIGVAPGTQYF.

This clonotype was counted a few times. The CDR3: CASSQDRKGASEKLFF. The DNA for the CDR3 is TGCGCCAGCAGCCAAGATCGGAAGGGGGCGAGTGAAAAACTGTTTTTT. The chain has TRBV4-3 and TRBJ1-4, with 7 bases identical to TRBD1. Germline V gene sequence: CDR1 LGHNA, CDR2 YSLEER. Trimming took 0 bases from V and 7 from J; bases not matched to a gene: 8. There are 16 residues in the CDR3.

This clonotype was picked up many times. The rearrangement joins TRBV18 to TRBJ2-3, with D uncertain. V dropped 0 bases and J dropped 2 bases, with 3 bases sitting between them. The CDR3 is 13 residues long. The germline gives CDR1 KGHSH, CDR2 LQKENI. Here the CDR3 reads CASSPPFTDTQYF. The CDR3 bases are TGTGCCAGCTCACCACCCTTCACAGATACGCAGTATTTT.

Only a few counts were recorded for this clonotype. The gene calls are TRBV9 and TRBJ2-1; 9 bases are a match to TRBD1. Germline trimming cut 2 bases from V and 2 bases from J; bases unmatched to any gene: 2. Per the germline V gene, CDR1 is SGDLS and CDR2 is YYNGEE. The CDR3 contains 15 residues. The CDR3 DNA reads as TGTGCCAGCAGCGTCACAGGGGGCCCCTACAATGAGCAGTTCTTC. Protein product: CASSVTGGPYNEQFF.

This clonotype was observed many times. This sequence joins TRBV28 and TRBJ1-2; perhaps TRBD1 as D (6 bases). The CDR3 consists of 14 residues. Germline CDR1 is MDHEN and CDR2 is SYDVKM. Trimming took 5 bases from V and 2 from J, leaving 12 bases between them. CDR3 in DNA: TGTGCCAGCAGTACTAAGACAGGCAACTATGGCTACACCTTC. Protein sequence: CASSTKTGNYGYTF.

Many counts were recorded for this clonotype. The rearrangement links TRBV30 to TRBJ1-5; 7 bases match TRBD1. V lost 5 bases to trimming and J lost 4 bases; unmatched junction nucleotides: 8. The CDR3 runs to 14 residues. The germline V gene encodes CDR1 GTSNPN and CDR2 SVGIG (reference sequence). The CDR3 region has the DNA TGTGCCTGGTCGGGACAGTCGGGGAATCAGCCCCAGCATTTT. This encodes CAWSGQSGNQPQHF. The full variable domain, its missing parts supplied by reference TRBV30 and TRBJ1-5, is SQTIHQWPATLVQPVGSPLSLECTVEGTSNPNLYWYRQAAGRGLQLLFYSVGIGQISSEVPQNLSASRPQDRQFILSSKKLLLSDSGFYLCAWSGQSGNQPQHFGDGTRLSIL.

This clonotype was detected many times. V gene TRBV5-1 combines with J gene TRBJ2-3, with 10 bases matching TRBD1. J was trimmed by 2 bases and V by 4 bases; bases with no gene match: 7. The CDR3 runs 16 residues. CDR1 SGHRS and CDR2 YFSETQ come from the germline V gene. CDR3 region: CASSTRTGGYTDTQYF. The CDR3 region has the DNA TGCGCCAGCAGCACCCGGACAGGGGGGTACACAGATACGCAGTATTTT.

This clonotype was picked up many times. The rearrangement uses TRBV28 and TRBJ1-5; 11 nucleotides match TRBD1. Germline V gene lookup returns CDR1 MDHEN and CDR2 SYDVKM. The trim removed 6 bases at V and 6 bases at J, leaving 7 bases unmatched. This CDR3 has 15 amino acids. The CDR3 here is CASSQDRGLGQPQHF. CDR3 bases: TGTGCCAGCAGCCAGGACAGGGGGCTCGGTCAGCCCCAGCATTTT.

The V call is TRBV7-2, the J call TRBJ1-3; no clear D gene. Germline CDR1 reads SGHTA; CDR2 reads FQGNSA. The V gene lost 1 base and the J gene lost 2 bases, with 15 bases spanning the gap. The CDR3 runs 17 residues. The CDR3 sequence is CASSLVSGFGTGNTIYF. In DNA form, the CDR3 reads TGTGCCAGCAGCTTAGTCTCGGGGTTTGGAACTGGAAACACCATATATTTT.

This clonotype was seen many times. The chain joins TRBV11-2 to TRBJ1-6; the D is unclear. The CDR3 spans 13 residues. Trimming shortened V by 6 bases and J by 0 bases, and 3 bases separated the two germline ends. Looked up from germline, CDR1 is SGHAT and CDR2 is FQNNGV. CDR3 amino acids: CASRSSYNSPLHF. CDR3 nucleotides: TGTGCCAGCAGGAGCTCCTATAATTCACCCCTCCACTTT.